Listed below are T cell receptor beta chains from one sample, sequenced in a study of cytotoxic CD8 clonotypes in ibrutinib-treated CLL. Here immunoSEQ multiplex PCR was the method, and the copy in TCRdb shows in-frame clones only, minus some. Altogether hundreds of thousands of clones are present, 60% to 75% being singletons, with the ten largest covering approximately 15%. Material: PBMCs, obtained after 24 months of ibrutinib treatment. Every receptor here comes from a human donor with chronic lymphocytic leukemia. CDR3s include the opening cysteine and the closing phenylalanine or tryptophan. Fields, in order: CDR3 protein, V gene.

cdr3_aa: CAASGRAEKSYNEQFF
v_call: TRBV4-2

cdr3_aa: CASSLFVGANVLTF
v_call: TRBV7-6

cdr3_aa: CAWSGGVNQPQHF
v_call: TRBV30

cdr3_aa: CASSLAVEGDTQYF
v_call: TRBV28

cdr3_aa: CASTTQLGEGYTF
v_call: TRBV5-4

cdr3_aa: CASSFQETQYF
v_call: TRBV7-9

cdr3_aa: CASSLYVTSGIPEQYF
v_call: TRBV28

cdr3_aa: CASSQDLTLWYEQYF
v_call: TRBV4-3

cdr3_aa: CASARIGTSGKPPTWNEQFF
v_call: TRBV21-1

cdr3_aa: CAVSVGTDEQYF
v_call: TRBV10-3

cdr3_aa: CASSLPTYYGYTF
v_call: TRBV28

cdr3_aa: CASSPDRGKNIQYF
v_call: TRBV7-2

cdr3_aa: CASSWGATQPQHF
v_call: TRBV6-5

cdr3_aa: CASSGQGDQPQHF
v_call: TRBV7-9

cdr3_aa: CASSQHSYQETQYF
v_call: TRBV4-1

cdr3_aa: CASSSGEYTQYF
v_call: TRBV7-6

cdr3_aa: CASSLEGNTQYF
v_call: TRBV7-2

cdr3_aa: CASSPPRTEKFQNIQYF
v_call: TRBV18

cdr3_aa: CASSTVPWRLEIQYF
v_call: TRBV27

cdr3_aa: CAWSVGPYEQYF
v_call: TRBV30

cdr3_aa: CASSQVPGELFF
v_call: TRBV4-2

cdr3_aa: CASSLAGLSEQYF
v_call: TRBV5-1

cdr3_aa: CASSYSRLADYNEQFF
v_call: TRBV6-5

cdr3_aa: CASSTDAYEQYF
v_call: TRBV2

cdr3_aa: CASSSGGGQETQYF
v_call: TRBV9

cdr3_aa: CASSESGLGQFF
v_call: TRBV11-2

cdr3_aa: CASSLWAQDTGELFF
v_call: TRBV19

cdr3_aa: CASSQDLNTEAFF
v_call: TRBV18

cdr3_aa: CASSLVRASAQETQYF
v_call: TRBV7-9

cdr3_aa: CASSAAQYGYTF
v_call: TRBV28

cdr3_aa: CASSTTGQGFSYGYTF
v_call: TRBV18